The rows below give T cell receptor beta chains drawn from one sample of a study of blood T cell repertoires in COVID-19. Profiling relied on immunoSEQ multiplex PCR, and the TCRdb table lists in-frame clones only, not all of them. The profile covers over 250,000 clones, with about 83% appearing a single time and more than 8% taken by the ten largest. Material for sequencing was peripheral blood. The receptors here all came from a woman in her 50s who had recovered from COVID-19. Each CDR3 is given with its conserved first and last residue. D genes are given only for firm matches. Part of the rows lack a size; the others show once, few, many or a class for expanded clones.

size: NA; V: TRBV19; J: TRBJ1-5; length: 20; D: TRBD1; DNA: TGTGCCAGTAGTATAGATCGAGGAGGGACAGGCTTTAATAGCAATCAGCCCCAGCATTTT; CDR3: CASSIDRGGTGFNSNQPQHF
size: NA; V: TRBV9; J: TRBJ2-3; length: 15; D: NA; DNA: TGTGCCAGCAGCGTAGGTGGGGAGGCCGCAGATACGCAGTATTTT; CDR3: CASSVGGEAADTQYF
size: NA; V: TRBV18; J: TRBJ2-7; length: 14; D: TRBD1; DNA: TGTGCCAGCCGAACCGGGGCCAGGGGGCTTGAGCAGTACTTC; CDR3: CASRTGARGLEQYF
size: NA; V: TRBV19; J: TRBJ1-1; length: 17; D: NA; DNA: TGTGCCAGTAGTATAGGACTAATGGGGGGTGGAAGAACTGAAGCTTTCTTT; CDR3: CASSIGLMGGGRTEAFF
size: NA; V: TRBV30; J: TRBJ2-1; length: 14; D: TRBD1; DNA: TGTGCCTGGAGTGGCAGGGGGTTATACAATGAGCAGTTCTTC; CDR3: CAWSGRGLYNEQFF
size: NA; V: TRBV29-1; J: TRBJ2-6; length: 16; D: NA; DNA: TGCAGCGTTGAAGATCGAGGAGGGACCGGGGCCAACGTCCTGACTTTC; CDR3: CSVEDRGGTGANVLTF
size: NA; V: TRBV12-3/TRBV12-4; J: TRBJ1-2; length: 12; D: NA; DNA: TGTGCCAGCAGTTTGCCGGGGTTTGGCTACACCTTC; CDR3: CASSLPGFGYTF
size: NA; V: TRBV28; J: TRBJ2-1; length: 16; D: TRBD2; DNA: TGTGCCAGCAGTTTATTAGCTAGCGGGAGCTACAATGAGCAGTTCTTC; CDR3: CASSLLASGSYNEQFF
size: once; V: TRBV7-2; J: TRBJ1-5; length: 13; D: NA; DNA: TGTGCCAGCAGCTTAGGTCAGGGTCGGCCCCAGCATTTT; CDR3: CASSLGQGRPQHF
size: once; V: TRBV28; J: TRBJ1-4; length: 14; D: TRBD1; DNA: TGTGCCAGCAGACCGGGACAGACTAATGAAAAACTGTTTTTT; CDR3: CASRPGQTNEKLFF
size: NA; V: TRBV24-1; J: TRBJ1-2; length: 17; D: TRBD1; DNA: TGTGCCACCAGTGACGCAACCACAAAGAGGGACAGGGATGGCTACACCTTC; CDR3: CATSDATTKRDRDGYTF
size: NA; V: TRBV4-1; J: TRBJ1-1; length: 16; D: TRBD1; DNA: TGCGCCAGCAGCCTAAAAACCTTTCGACAGGGGACTGAAGCTTTCTTT; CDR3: CASSLKTFRQGTEAFF
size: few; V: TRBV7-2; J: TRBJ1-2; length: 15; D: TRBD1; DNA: TGTGCCAGCAGCCCAAGCCAGGGGGCGCTTGATGGCTACACCTTC; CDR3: CASSPSQGALDGYTF
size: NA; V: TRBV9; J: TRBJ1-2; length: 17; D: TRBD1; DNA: TGTGCCAGCAGCGTTACCCCGGGACAGGGGGCGAACTATGGCTACACCTTC; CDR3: CASSVTPGQGANYGYTF
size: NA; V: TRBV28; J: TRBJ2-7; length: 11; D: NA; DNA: TGTGCCAGCAGTTCATCCTACGAGCAGTACTTC; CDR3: CASSSSYEQYF
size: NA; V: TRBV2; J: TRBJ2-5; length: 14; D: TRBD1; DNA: TGTGCCAGCAGTAGGGACAGTGCTGGGGAGACCCAGTACTTC; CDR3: CASSRDSAGETQYF
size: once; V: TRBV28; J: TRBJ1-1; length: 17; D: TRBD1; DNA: TGTGCCAGCATACTCGGACAGGGGGCTATTATGAACACTGAAGCTTTCTTT; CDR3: CASILGQGAIMNTEAFF
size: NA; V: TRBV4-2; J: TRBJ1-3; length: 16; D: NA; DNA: TGTGCCAGCAGCCAAGATAGGGGGTCAACTGGAAACACCATATATTTT; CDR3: CASSQDRGSTGNTIYF
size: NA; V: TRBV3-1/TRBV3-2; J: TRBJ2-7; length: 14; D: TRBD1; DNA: TGTGCCAGCAGCCCGACAGGGTTCCACTACGAGCAGTACTTC; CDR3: CASSPTGFHYEQYF
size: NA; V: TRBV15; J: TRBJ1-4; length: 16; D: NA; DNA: TGTGCCACCAGCAGAGCTTACATGCTAGGCGCTGAAAAACTGTTTTTT; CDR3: CATSRAYMLGAEKLFF
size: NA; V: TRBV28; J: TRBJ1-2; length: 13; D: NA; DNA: TGTGCCAGCAGTGGAATCGGGGGGCGCGGCTACACCTTC; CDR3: CASSGIGGRGYTF
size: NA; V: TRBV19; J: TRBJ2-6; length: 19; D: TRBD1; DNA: TGTGCCAGTAGTATAGATTACAGGGGGCCACACTCTGGGGCCAACGTCCTGACTTTC; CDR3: CASSIDYRGPHSGANVLTF
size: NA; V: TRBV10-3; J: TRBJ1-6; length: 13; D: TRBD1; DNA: TGTGCCATCACGAAAGACAGGGATTCACCCCTCCACTTT; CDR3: CAITKDRDSPLHF
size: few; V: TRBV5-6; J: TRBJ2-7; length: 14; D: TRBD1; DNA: TGTGCCAGCAGCTTGCCAGGGACAGCCTACGAGCAGTACTTC; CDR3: CASSLPGTAYEQYF
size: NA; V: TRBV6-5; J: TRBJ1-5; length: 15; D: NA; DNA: TGTGCCAGCAGAAATATGACAGGATCCAATCAGCCCCAGCATTTT; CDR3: CASRNMTGSNQPQHF
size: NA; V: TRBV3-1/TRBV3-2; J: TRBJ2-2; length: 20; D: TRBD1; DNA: TGTGCCAGCAGCCAAGCTAAGCAACGTGAGACAGGGTATTTGGGCGGGGAGCTGTTTTTT; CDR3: CASSQAKQRETGYLGGELFF
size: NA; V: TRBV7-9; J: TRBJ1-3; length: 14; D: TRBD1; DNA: TGTGCCAGCAGCGCTAAGGACAGGGAGAACACCATATATTTT; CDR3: CASSAKDRENTIYF
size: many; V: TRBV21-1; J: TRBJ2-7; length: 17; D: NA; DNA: TGTGCCAGCACCCCACCCACTAGGACGGGGAGCTCCTACGAGCAGTACTTC; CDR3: CASTPPTRTGSSYEQYF
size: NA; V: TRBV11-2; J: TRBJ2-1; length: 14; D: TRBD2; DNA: TGTGCCAGCAGTGGGCGGGGAGGGTACAATGAGCAGTTCTTC; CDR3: CASSGRGGYNEQFF
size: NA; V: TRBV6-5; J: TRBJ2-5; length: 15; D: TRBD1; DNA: TGTGCCAGCAGTTTTGGACAGGGGGGGAAAGAGACCCAGTACTTC; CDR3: CASSFGQGGKETQYF
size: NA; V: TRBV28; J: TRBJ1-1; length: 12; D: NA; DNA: TGTGCCAGCAGTAGTCAGGGAAGGGTAGCTTTCTTT; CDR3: CASSSQGRVAFF
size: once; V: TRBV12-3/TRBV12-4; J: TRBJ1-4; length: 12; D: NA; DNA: TGTGCCAGCAGATCCGGAGGCGAAAAACTGTTTTTT; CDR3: CASRSGGEKLFF